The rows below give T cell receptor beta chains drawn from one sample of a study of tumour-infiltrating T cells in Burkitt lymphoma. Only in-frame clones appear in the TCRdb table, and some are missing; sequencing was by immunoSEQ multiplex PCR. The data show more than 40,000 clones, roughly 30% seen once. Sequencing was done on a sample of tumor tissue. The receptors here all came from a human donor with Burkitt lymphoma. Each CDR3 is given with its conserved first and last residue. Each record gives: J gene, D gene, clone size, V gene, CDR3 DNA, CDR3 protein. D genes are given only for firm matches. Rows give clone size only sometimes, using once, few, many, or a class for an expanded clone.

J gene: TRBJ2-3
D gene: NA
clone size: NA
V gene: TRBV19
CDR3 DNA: TGTGCCAGTAGTATAGGGGCACAGGGGAGGACAGATACGCAGTATTTT
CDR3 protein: CASSIGAQGRTDTQYF

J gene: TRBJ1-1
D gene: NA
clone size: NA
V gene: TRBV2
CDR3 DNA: TGTGCCAGCAGTGGAGGGACACTATGGAACACTGAAGCTTTCTTT
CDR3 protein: CASSGGTLWNTEAFF

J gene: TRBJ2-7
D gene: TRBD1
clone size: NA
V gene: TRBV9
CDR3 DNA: TGTGCCAGCAGCGTAATGGAAGTGGGGACAGGGGAAGGCGAGCAGTACTTC
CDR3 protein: CASSVMEVGTGEGEQYF

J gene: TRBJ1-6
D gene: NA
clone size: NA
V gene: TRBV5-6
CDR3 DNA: TGTGCCAGCAGCTTTTCGGGGTCACCCCTCCACTTT
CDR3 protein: CASSFSGSPLHF

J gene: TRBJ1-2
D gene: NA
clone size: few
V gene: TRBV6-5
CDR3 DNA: TGTGCCAGCAAAAGGGACGGGACGGACTATGGCTACACCTTC
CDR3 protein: CASKRDGTDYGYTF

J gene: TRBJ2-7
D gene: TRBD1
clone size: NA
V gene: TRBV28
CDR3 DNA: TGTGCCAGCAGTTTAATAGGACAGGGATCCTACGAGCAGTACTTC
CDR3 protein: CASSLIGQGSYEQYF

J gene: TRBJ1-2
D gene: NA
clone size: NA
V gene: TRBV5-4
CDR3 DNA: TGTGCCAGCAGCCCAGAGCCTATGAATGGCTACACCTTC
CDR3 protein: CASSPEPMNGYTF

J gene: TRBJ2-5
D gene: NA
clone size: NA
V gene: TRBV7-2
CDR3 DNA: TGTGCCAGCAGTCCACCCGGGGGAGGAGAGACCCAGTACTTC
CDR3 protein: CASSPPGGGETQYF

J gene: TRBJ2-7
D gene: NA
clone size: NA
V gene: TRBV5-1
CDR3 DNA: TGCGCCAGCAGCTTGGGGGGTGTCGAGCAGTACTTC
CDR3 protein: CASSLGGVEQYF

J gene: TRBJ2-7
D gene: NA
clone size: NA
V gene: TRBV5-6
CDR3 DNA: TGTGCCAGCAGCCGCCCTAGGGGGGGCGAGCAGTACTTC
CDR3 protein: CASSRPRGGEQYF

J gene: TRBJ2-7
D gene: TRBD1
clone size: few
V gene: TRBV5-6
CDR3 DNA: TGTGCCAGCAGCTCGGCAGGGGGCTTTTACGAGCAGTACTTC
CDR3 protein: CASSSAGGFYEQYF

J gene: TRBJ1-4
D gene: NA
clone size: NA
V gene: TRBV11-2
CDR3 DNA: TGTGCCAGCAGCCTCGGGGGGAGAGAAAAACTGTTTTTT
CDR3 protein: CASSLGGREKLFF

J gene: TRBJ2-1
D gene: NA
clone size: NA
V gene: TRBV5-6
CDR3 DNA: TGTGCCAGCAGCCCGTACTTCCTTAACAGGGTTCCTGAGCAGTTCTTC
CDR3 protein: CASSPYFLNRVPEQFF

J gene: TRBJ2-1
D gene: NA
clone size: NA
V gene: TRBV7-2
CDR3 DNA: TGTGCCAGCAGACCGACGGCGACCTACAATGAGCAGTTCTTC
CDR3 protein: CASRPTATYNEQFF

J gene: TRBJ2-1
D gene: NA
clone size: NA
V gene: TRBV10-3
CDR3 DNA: TGTGCCATCCACGGAGGGGGTACCTACAATGAGCAGTTCTTC
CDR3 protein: CAIHGGGTYNEQFF

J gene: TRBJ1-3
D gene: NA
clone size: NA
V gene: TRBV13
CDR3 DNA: TGTGCCAGCAGCGGAAGGAGTAAGAGAAACACCATATATTTT
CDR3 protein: CASSGRSKRNTIYF

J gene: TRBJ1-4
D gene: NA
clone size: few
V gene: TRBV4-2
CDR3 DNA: TGTGCCAGCAGCCAAGGGGTAGGGCTGAATGAAAAACTGTTTTTT
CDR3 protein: CASSQGVGLNEKLFF

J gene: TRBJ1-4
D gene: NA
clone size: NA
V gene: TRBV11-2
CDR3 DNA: TGTGCCAGCAGCTTAGGGTTTCGCGGGCGCCGGGAAAAACTGTTTTTT
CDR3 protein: CASSLGFRGRREKLFF

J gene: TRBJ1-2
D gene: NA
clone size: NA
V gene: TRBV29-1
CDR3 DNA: TGCAGCGTTGAAGATGTAAGACAGCAAGCTCTCTATGGCTACACCTTC
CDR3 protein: CSVEDVRQQALYGYTF

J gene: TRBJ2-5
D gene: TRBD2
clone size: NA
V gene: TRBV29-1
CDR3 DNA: TGCAGCGTTGTACTGGCTAGCGGGGGTAGAGAGACCCAGTACTTC
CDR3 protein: CSVVLASGGRETQYF